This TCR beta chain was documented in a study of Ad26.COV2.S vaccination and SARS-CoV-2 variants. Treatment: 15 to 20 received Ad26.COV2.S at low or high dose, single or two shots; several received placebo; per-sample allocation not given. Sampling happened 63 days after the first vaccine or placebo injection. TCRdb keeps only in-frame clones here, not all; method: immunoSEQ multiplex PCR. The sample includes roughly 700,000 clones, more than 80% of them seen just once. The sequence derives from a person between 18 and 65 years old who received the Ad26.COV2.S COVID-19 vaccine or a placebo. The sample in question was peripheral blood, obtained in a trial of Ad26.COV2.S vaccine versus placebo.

The CDR3 is CASSSGTAQETQYF. The CDR3 DNA is TGTGCCAGCAGCTCCGGGACAGCTCAAGAGACCCAGTACTTC. The rearrangement links TRBV7-8 to TRBJ2-5, with 7 nucleotides matching TRBD1. The CDR3 sequence is 14 residues long. The germline gives CDR1 SGHVS, CDR2 FQNEAQ. V lost 4 bases and J lost 2; bases outside the gene matches: 4.